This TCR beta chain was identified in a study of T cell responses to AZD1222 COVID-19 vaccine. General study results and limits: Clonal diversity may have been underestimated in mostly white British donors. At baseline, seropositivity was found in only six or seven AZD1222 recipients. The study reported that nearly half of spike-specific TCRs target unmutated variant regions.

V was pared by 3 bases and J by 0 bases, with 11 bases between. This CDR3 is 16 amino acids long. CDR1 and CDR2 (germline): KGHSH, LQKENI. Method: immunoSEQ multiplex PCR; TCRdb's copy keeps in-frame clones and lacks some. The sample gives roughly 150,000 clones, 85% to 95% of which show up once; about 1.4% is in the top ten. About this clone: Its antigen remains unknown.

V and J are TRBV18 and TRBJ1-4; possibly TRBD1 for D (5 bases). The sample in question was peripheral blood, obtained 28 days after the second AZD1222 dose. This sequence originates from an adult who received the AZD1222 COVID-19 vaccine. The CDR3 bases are TGTGCCAGCTCACCTCCCCAGGGCCCAACTAATGAAAAACTGTTTTTT. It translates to CASSPPQGPTNEKLFF.